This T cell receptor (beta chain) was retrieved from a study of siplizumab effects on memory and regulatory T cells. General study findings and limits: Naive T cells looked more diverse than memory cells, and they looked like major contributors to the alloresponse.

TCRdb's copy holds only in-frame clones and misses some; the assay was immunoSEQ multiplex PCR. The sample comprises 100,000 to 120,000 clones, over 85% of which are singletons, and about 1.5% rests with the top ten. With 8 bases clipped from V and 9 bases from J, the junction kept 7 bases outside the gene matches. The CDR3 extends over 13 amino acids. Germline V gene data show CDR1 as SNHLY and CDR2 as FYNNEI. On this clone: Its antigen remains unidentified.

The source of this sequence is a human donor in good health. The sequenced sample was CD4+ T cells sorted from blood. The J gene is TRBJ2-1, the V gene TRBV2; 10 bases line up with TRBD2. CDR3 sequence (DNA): TGTGCCAGCGGCCTAGCGGGAGATCTTGAGCAGTTCTTC. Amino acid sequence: CASGLAGDLEQFF.